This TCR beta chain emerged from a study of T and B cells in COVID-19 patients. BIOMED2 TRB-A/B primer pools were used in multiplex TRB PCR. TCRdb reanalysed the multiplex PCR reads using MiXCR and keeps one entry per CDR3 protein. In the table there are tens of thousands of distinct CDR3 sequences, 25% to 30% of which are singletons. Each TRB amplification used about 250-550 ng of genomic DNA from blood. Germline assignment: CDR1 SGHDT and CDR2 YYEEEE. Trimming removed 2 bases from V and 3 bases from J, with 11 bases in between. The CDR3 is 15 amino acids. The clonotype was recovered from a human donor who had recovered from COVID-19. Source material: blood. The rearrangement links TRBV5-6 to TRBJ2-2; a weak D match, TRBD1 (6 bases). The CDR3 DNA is TGTGCCAGCAGCTTAAAACAGGGTTACACCGGGGAGCTGTTTTTT. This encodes CASSLKQGYTGELFF.